These T cell receptor beta chains were read from a single sample in a study of a mutant IDH1 vaccine in newly diagnosed glioma. TCRdb keeps only in-frame clones here, not all; method: immunoSEQ multiplex PCR. Of about 67,000 clones in the sample, around 82% were seen once. These receptors have no identified antigens. The input for sequencing was PBMCs, taken from a glioma patient whose treatment included an IDH1 peptide vaccine. Source of these receptors: a man aged 18 to 30 with glioma. The CDR3 runs from the conserved cysteine through the conserved F or W. Fields, in order: CDR3 protein, CDR3 DNA, V gene, D gene, clone size, J gene. D genes are given only for firm matches. Rows give clone size only sometimes, using once, few, many, or a class for an expanded clone.

cdr3_aa: CASSPTTAYEQYF
cdr3_nt: TGCGCCAGCAGCCCGACTACCGCCTACGAGCAGTACTTC
v_call: TRBV4-1
d_call: .
clone_size: .
j_call: TRBJ2-7

cdr3_aa: CASSLSGGRISGYTF
cdr3_nt: TGTGCCAGCAGTTTATCGGGGGGGAGAATAAGTGGCTACACCTTC
v_call: TRBV27
d_call: .
clone_size: .
j_call: TRBJ1-2

cdr3_aa: CASSQNNRGTEAFF
cdr3_nt: TGTGCCAGCAGCCAAAATAACAGGGGCACTGAAGCTTTCTTT
v_call: TRBV14
d_call: TRBD1
clone_size: .
j_call: TRBJ1-1

cdr3_aa: CASSPVRDRENPQHF
cdr3_nt: TGTGCCAGCTCACCGGTAAGGGACAGGGAAAATCCCCAGCATTTT
v_call: TRBV18
d_call: TRBD1
clone_size: .
j_call: TRBJ1-5

cdr3_aa: CASSLVDNYEQFF
cdr3_nt: TGTGCCAGCAGCTTAGTAGATAACTATGAGCAGTTCTTC
v_call: TRBV5-6
d_call: .
clone_size: .
j_call: TRBJ2-1

cdr3_aa: CASSSQAGGSRGEQYF
cdr3_nt: TGTGCCAGCAGCTCTCAAGCGGGGGGGTCTCGGGGTGAGCAGTACTTC
v_call: TRBV7-2
d_call: TRBD2
clone_size: once
j_call: TRBJ2-7

cdr3_aa: CASSFGDFFIQPQHF
cdr3_nt: TGTGCCAGCAGTTTTGGGGATTTCTTCATCCAGCCCCAGCATTTT
v_call: TRBV28
d_call: .
clone_size: .
j_call: TRBJ1-5

cdr3_aa: CASSVEDYQSSYNEQFF
cdr3_nt: TGTGCCAGCAGCGTAGAAGACTATCAGAGCTCCTACAATGAGCAGTTCTTC
v_call: TRBV9
d_call: .
clone_size: once
j_call: TRBJ2-1

cdr3_aa: CASSWSIRQGGTEAFF
cdr3_nt: TGTGCCAGCAGTTGGAGCATTCGACAGGGCGGTACTGAAGCTTTCTTT
v_call: TRBV27
d_call: TRBD1
clone_size: .
j_call: TRBJ1-1

cdr3_aa: CASSSRLMVAGGTGELFF
cdr3_nt: TGCGCCAGCAGCTCCCGTCTAATGGTAGCGGGTGGAACCGGGGAGCTGTTTTTT
v_call: TRBV5-1
d_call: TRBD2
clone_size: few
j_call: TRBJ2-2

cdr3_aa: CASTGTGPTNGYTF
cdr3_nt: TGTGCCAGCACGGGGACAGGCCCCACTAATGGCTACACCTTC
v_call: TRBV6-5
d_call: TRBD1
clone_size: .
j_call: TRBJ1-2

cdr3_aa: CASSLQGAYQPQHF
cdr3_nt: TGTGCCAGCAGTTTGCAGGGGGCATATCAGCCCCAGCATTTT
v_call: TRBV27
d_call: TRBD1
clone_size: .
j_call: TRBJ1-5

cdr3_aa: CATRTRQTNTEAFF
cdr3_nt: TGTGCCACCCGTACTCGACAGACTAACACTGAAGCTTTCTTT
v_call: TRBV15
d_call: .
clone_size: .
j_call: TRBJ1-1

cdr3_aa: CASSQGGRDEKLFF
cdr3_nt: TGTGCCAGCAGCCAAGGAGGGCGTGATGAAAAACTGTTTTTT
v_call: TRBV5-4
d_call: .
clone_size: .
j_call: TRBJ1-4

cdr3_aa: CASSFINQPQHF
cdr3_nt: TGTGCCAGCAGTTTTATCAATCAGCCCCAGCATTTT
v_call: TRBV28
d_call: .
clone_size: .
j_call: TRBJ1-5

cdr3_aa: CASSFSEGAGNTIYF
cdr3_nt: TGTGCCAGCAGCTTTTCGGAGGGGGCTGGAAACACCATATATTTT
v_call: TRBV7-9
d_call: .
clone_size: .
j_call: TRBJ1-3

cdr3_aa: CASSRRQGPLNEQFF
cdr3_nt: TGTGCCAGCAGCCGGCGACAGGGACCCCTCAATGAGCAGTTCTTC
v_call: TRBV7-9
d_call: TRBD1
clone_size: .
j_call: TRBJ2-1

cdr3_aa: CASSPGQGNTEAFF
cdr3_nt: TGTGCCAGCTCACCGGGACAGGGAAACACTGAAGCTTTCTTT
v_call: TRBV18
d_call: TRBD1
clone_size: once
j_call: TRBJ1-1

cdr3_aa: CASSLDGFYGYTF
cdr3_nt: TGCGCCAGCAGCTTAGACGGATTCTATGGCTACACCTTC
v_call: TRBV5-1
d_call: .
clone_size: .
j_call: TRBJ1-2

cdr3_aa: CASSQDGAGYGYTF
cdr3_nt: TGCGCCAGCAGCCAAGACGGGGCTGGCTATGGCTACACCTTC
v_call: TRBV4-1
d_call: .
clone_size: .
j_call: TRBJ1-2

cdr3_aa: CASSPRGRLNQPQHF
cdr3_nt: TGTGCCAGCAGCCCAAGGGGTAGACTTAATCAGCCCCAGCATTTT
v_call: TRBV2
d_call: .
clone_size: .
j_call: TRBJ1-5

cdr3_aa: CASGSGGLAGGHEQFF
cdr3_nt: TGTGCTAGTGGTTCCGGTGGACTAGCGGGGGGGCATGAGCAGTTCTTC
v_call: TRBV12-5
d_call: TRBD2
clone_size: .
j_call: TRBJ2-1

cdr3_aa: CASSPWTGEAYNEQLF
cdr3_nt: TGTGCCAGCAGCCCCTGGACAGGGGAGGCCTACAATGAGCAGCTCTTC
v_call: TRBV5-6
d_call: TRBD1
clone_size: .
j_call: TRBJ2-1

cdr3_aa: CASSARGGRDTEAFF
cdr3_nt: TGTGCCAGCAGTGCCCGGGGGGGGCGAGACACTGAAGCTTTCTTT
v_call: TRBV25-1
d_call: .
clone_size: .
j_call: TRBJ1-1

cdr3_aa: CTSSQDVGTGKSYNEQFF
cdr3_nt: TGCACCAGCAGCCAAGATGTGGGGACAGGTAAATCCTACAATGAGCAGTTCTTC
v_call: TRBV1
d_call: .
clone_size: .
j_call: TRBJ2-1

cdr3_aa: CASRVRDTEAFF
cdr3_nt: TGTGCCAGCAGGGTCCGGGACACTGAAGCTTTCTTT
v_call: TRBV6-1
d_call: .
clone_size: once
j_call: TRBJ1-1

cdr3_aa: CASSELGRNNSPLHF
cdr3_nt: TGTGCCAGCAGTGAACTGGGACGGAATAATTCACCCCTCCACTTT
v_call: TRBV2
d_call: .
clone_size: few
j_call: TRBJ1-6

cdr3_aa: CASSILSRGRSNQPQHF
cdr3_nt: TGTGCCAGTAGTATCCTCTCCAGGGGGCGAAGCAATCAGCCCCAGCATTTT
v_call: TRBV19
d_call: TRBD1
clone_size: .
j_call: TRBJ1-5